The 10 T cell receptor beta chains presented below share a single source sample, sequenced in a study of CD8 T cells in Susac syndrome. RNA was extracted with the RNeasy kit, and a quantity of about 0.5 to 1 ug was reverse transcribed using random hexamers. TCRdb independently ran MiXCR on the immunoSEQ multiplex PCR reads; one entry per CDR3 protein. In the table there are about 66,000 distinct CDR3 sequences, just under 95% of which are singletons. Specimen: CD8+ T cells from PBMCs. These receptors all come from a human donor with multiple sclerosis.

The rearrangement joins TRBV7-9 to TRBJ1-2; D is perhaps TRBD1 (5 bases). The V end was cut by 5 bases, the J end by 0 bases, with 16 bases between. Germline CDR1 SEHNR, CDR2 FQNEAQ (reference sequence). This CDR3 spans 16 amino acids. The CDR3 region has the DNA TGTGCCAGCAGCCCCGGGACGGACAACCCTAACTATGGCTACACCTTC. The encoded protein is CASSPGTDNPNYGYTF.

The chain links TRBV29-1 to TRBJ2-1; tentatively, D is TRBD2 (6 bases). V was shortened by 0 bases and J by 4 bases, with 13 bases between the two germline ends. The CDR3 consists of 15 residues. Germline CDR1 SQVTM, CDR2 ANQGSEA. Here the CDR3 reads CSVEDPREVYNEQFF. CDR3 DNA: TGCAGCGTTGAAGATCCGCGGGAAGTATACAATGAGCAGTTCTTC.

The chain recombines TRBV11-2 with TRBJ2-1; 9 positions match TRBD1. V gave up 1 base and J gave up 5 bases; unmatched junction bases: 9. The CDR3 has 17 residues. CDR1 and CDR2 from the germline V gene are SGHAT and FQNNGV. The CDR3 is CASSLVTGTGPNNEQFF. The CDR3 DNA follows: TGTGCCAGCAGCTTAGTAACCGGGACAGGGCCTAACAATGAGCAGTTCTTC.

The rearrangement links TRBV25-1 to TRBJ2-5; tentatively, D is TRBD1 or TRBD2 (5 bases each). Per germline, CDR1 MGHDK and CDR2 SYGVNS. Trimming removed 0 bases from V and 5 bases from J, with 10 bases in between. The CDR3 runs to 14 residues. CDR3 loop: CASSEYLGEETQYF. For the CDR3, the DNA is TGTGCCAGCAGTGAATATCTGGGGGAGGAGACCCAGTACTTC. The whole variable domain, filled in from reference TRBV25-1 and TRBJ2-5, reads EADIYQTPRYLVIGTGKKITLECSQTMGHDKMYWYQQDPGMELHLIHYSYGVNSTEKGDLSSESTVSRIRTEHFPLTLESARPSHTSQYLCASSEYLGEETQYFGPGTRLLVL.

The sample holds one count of this clonotype. The chain combines TRBV14 with TRBJ2-7; possible D gene TRBD2, 5 bases. V gave up 4 bases and J gave up 1 base, with 11 bases separating them. This CDR3 is built from 14 residues. Germline CDR1 reads SGHDN; CDR2 reads FVKESK. CDR3 sequence (DNA): TGTGCCAGCAGCCCCGGGGAGAGTTCCTACGAGCAGTACTTC. This encodes CASSPGESSYEQYF.

CDR3: CATSVRPGELFF. In nucleotides, the CDR3 is TGTGCCACCAGTGTTCGTCCCGGGGAGCTGTTTTTT. The chain is built from TRBV24-1 and TRBJ2-2; D is unclear. Looked up from germline, CDR1 is KGHDR and CDR2 is SFDVKD. V was clipped by 5 bases and J by 6 bases, with 6 bases between them. The CDR3 totals 12 residues.

The V call is TRBV11-2, the J call TRBJ2-7; D may be TRBD2 (6 bases). The CDR3 consists of 16 residues. Germline CDR1 and CDR2: SGHAT and FQNNGV. Trimming removed 3 bases from V and 2 bases from J, with 17 bases in between. The DNA of the CDR3 is TGTGCCAGCAGCTTGATTCGGGGGACCAGACCCTACGAGCAGTACTTC. Translation gives CASSLIRGTRPYEQYF.

The chain carries TRBV11-1 and TRBJ1-1; D is uncertain. The CDR3 covers 11 residues. With 5 bases removed from V and 7 bases from J, the gap between germline ends came to 8 bases. The germline CDR1 and CDR2 sequences are SGHAT and FQDESV (reference sequence). The CDR3 loop reads CASSGRFEAFF. The DNA for the CDR3 is TGTGCCAGCAGCGGGCGGTTTGAAGCTTTCTTT.

The chain links TRBV19 to TRBJ2-7; D may match TRBD1 or TRBD2 (5 bases each). CDR3 length: 11 amino acids. Per germline, CDR1 LNHDA and CDR2 SQIVND (reference sequence). The CDR3 DNA follows: TGTTCGGCTGGGGACGGATACGAGCAGTACTTC. Protein sequence: CSAGDGYEQYF.

This chain joins TRBV7-9 and TRBJ2-2; unclear D gene. This CDR3 spans 13 amino acids. CDR1 SEHNR and CDR2 FQNEAQ come from the germline V gene (reference sequence). V was cut by 4 bases and J by 2 bases, with 5 bases left in between. The CDR3 protein is CASSSANTGELFF. The DNA of the CDR3 is TGTGCCAGCAGCTCCGCCAACACCGGGGAGCTGTTTTTT.